This T cell receptor (beta chain) emerged from a study of radiotherapy plus CTLA-4 blockade in lung cancer. Points from the study as a whole: The authors reported that early blood T cell clone dynamics, with interferon-beta, best predicted response. Radiotherapy plus ipilimumab was followed by expansion in blood of tumor-derived TCR clones.

People whose metastatic non-small-cell lung cancer was chemo-refractory got focal radiation along with CTLA-4 blockade by ipilimumab. This CDR3 spans 15 amino acids. The ends were cut back, 2 bases at V and 1 base at J, with 11 bases in the middle. Germline CDR1 reads SGHAT; CDR2 reads FQNNGV. Measured with immunoSEQ multiplex PCR; TCRdb has only the in-frame clones, and not every one. The data contain tens of thousands of clones, approximately 86% of them singletons. As concerns this clone: The antigen remains undetermined.

Sequences were derived from peripheral blood, sampled from a patient treated with radiotherapy plus ipilimumab. This sequence joins TRBV11-2 and TRBJ2-5; D remains ambiguous. This clonotype was obtained from a human donor with non-small cell lung cancer that progressed on radiotherapy plus ipilimumab. The CDR3, as DNA: TGTGCCAGCAGCTTAACGATGGCTTCCCAAGAGACCCAGTACTTC. This encodes CASSLTMASQETQYF.